These T cell receptor beta chains were read from a single sample in a study of cytomegalovirus exposure and HLA in healthy donors. The method was immunoSEQ multiplex PCR; TCRdb's version includes in-frame clones alone and lacks a portion of them. Among around 180,000 clones, more than 75% were seen once, and the ten largest hold roughly 7%. The sample consisted of PBMCs. The source is a man younger than 35 in good health and CMV-seropositive. The CDR3 runs from the conserved cysteine through the conserved F or W. Clone sizes are given selectively: once, few, many, or a class where the clone is expanded.

abundance: NA
v_gene: TRBV28
CDR3aa: CASILGGAQGGQYF

abundance: NA
v_gene: TRBV9
CDR3aa: CASSVLGGDQVLF

abundance: NA
v_gene: TRBV4-3
CDR3aa: CASSQDQNGYNEQFF

abundance: NA
v_gene: TRBV19
CDR3aa: CASSQARLATEQYF

abundance: NA
v_gene: TRBV28
CDR3aa: CASTKGGLYTEAFF

abundance: NA
v_gene: TRBV5-4
CDR3aa: CASSFWTGGLAGELFF

abundance: once
v_gene: TRBV29-1
CDR3aa: CSVGRQGGTEAFF

abundance: NA
v_gene: TRBV27
CDR3aa: CASSPPGGYEQYF

abundance: once
v_gene: TRBV19
CDR3aa: CASSAGGLIYNEQFF

abundance: NA
v_gene: TRBV9
CDR3aa: CASSVGGGLGVNEQFF

abundance: NA
v_gene: TRBV7-9
CDR3aa: CASSLKVTSGINEQFF

abundance: few
v_gene: TRBV7-3
CDR3aa: CASSPTGGTEAFF

abundance: NA
v_gene: TRBV5-1
CDR3aa: CASSSGQSSYEQYF

abundance: NA
v_gene: TRBV10-3
CDR3aa: CAIQITDTQYF

abundance: NA
v_gene: TRBV7-2
CDR3aa: CASSLDRGSTEAFF

abundance: NA
v_gene: TRBV11-2
CDR3aa: CASSLGLAGSAGDTQYF

abundance: NA
v_gene: TRBV5-1
CDR3aa: CASSLGTGPSGTRGFF

abundance: NA
v_gene: TRBV6-1
CDR3aa: CASRQGAGTGELFF

abundance: few
v_gene: TRBV29-1
CDR3aa: CSVQGNGDEKLFF

abundance: NA
v_gene: TRBV11-2
CDR3aa: CASSLSGSSYEQYF

abundance: NA
v_gene: TRBV11-1
CDR3aa: CASSAGQGSVAGELFF

abundance: NA
v_gene: TRBV9
CDR3aa: CASSPYLTANTEAFF

abundance: few
v_gene: TRBV7-9
CDR3aa: CASSYPQFF

abundance: NA
v_gene: TRBV28
CDR3aa: CASIGGRAGYIQYF

abundance: NA
v_gene: TRBV28
CDR3aa: CASSSPRTGGGSDTQYF

abundance: once
v_gene: TRBV28
CDR3aa: CASSFRRDAYGYTF

abundance: NA
v_gene: TRBV29-1
CDR3aa: CSAGGGTGGSGANVLTF

abundance: NA
v_gene: TRBV30
CDR3aa: CAWVIRDRQTPYIF

abundance: NA
v_gene: TRBV20-1
CDR3aa: CSANRVDGYTF

abundance: few
v_gene: TRBV30
CDR3aa: CAWSVLGDSGNQPQHF

abundance: NA
v_gene: TRBV29-1
CDR3aa: CSVHSAGTQYF

abundance: NA
v_gene: TRBV5-1
CDR3aa: CASSLGQGASTGELFF

abundance: once
v_gene: TRBV28
CDR3aa: CATSGTGETYEQYF

abundance: NA
v_gene: TRBV5-6
CDR3aa: CASSTPGGMRQFF

abundance: NA
v_gene: TRBV6-5
CDR3aa: CASSSLPGPEAFF

abundance: NA
v_gene: TRBV4-3
CDR3aa: CASSLGGRDGYTF

abundance: NA
v_gene: TRBV14
CDR3aa: CASSHGLTNTEAFF

abundance: NA
v_gene: TRBV6-1
CDR3aa: CASSEARSNEKLFF

abundance: NA
v_gene: TRBV9
CDR3aa: CASSVRSTDTQYF

abundance: NA
v_gene: TRBV27
CDR3aa: CASSWGQGEQPQHF

abundance: NA
v_gene: TRBV29-1
CDR3aa: CSVSLGAYEQYF

abundance: NA
v_gene: TRBV5-6
CDR3aa: CASSLLSGSSDTQYF

abundance: once
v_gene: TRBV28
CDR3aa: CASSLTGWDNYGYTF

abundance: NA
v_gene: TRBV30
CDR3aa: CAWEGGNNEQFF

abundance: NA
v_gene: TRBV2
CDR3aa: CASSVQGAQGYTF

abundance: NA
v_gene: TRBV18
CDR3aa: CASSPVAAENGYTF

abundance: NA
v_gene: TRBV27
CDR3aa: CASSLGRGRGDTQYF

abundance: NA
v_gene: TRBV15
CDR3aa: CATSRVPEETQYF

abundance: few
v_gene: TRBV29-1
CDR3aa: CSSTGDSYGYTF